These T cell receptor beta chains were read from a single sample in a study of blood T cell repertoires in COVID-19. Generated by immunoSEQ multiplex PCR, the TCRdb table keeps only in-frame clones and is missing some. Here the sample spans fewer than 45,000 clones, roughly three quarters being singletons. The sample consisted of peripheral blood. The receptors derive from an older man with acute or convalescent COVID-19. Each CDR3 is given with its conserved first and last residue. D genes are given only for firm matches. Size is omitted from some rows. Given values are once, few, many or a class for expanded clones.

J | D | V | size | CDR3 | DNA
TRBJ2-7 | . | TRBV7-9 | . | CASSLALPSFDGSYEQYF | TGTGCCAGCAGCTTAGCGCTGCCTAGCTTCGACGGATCCTACGAGCAGTACTTC
TRBJ2-1 | TRBD1 | TRBV29-1 | . | CSVHLGRDRANNEQFF | TGCAGCGTTCACCTAGGAAGGGACAGGGCCAACAATGAGCAGTTCTTC
TRBJ2-1 | . | TRBV6-5 | . | CASSYHGGTNEQFF | TGTGCCAGCAGTTATCACGGCGGTACAAATGAGCAGTTCTTC
TRBJ1-6 | TRBD1 | TRBV7-3 | . | CASSLGGRGQGNSPLHF | TGTGCCAGCAGCTTAGGAGGTCGGGGACAGGGGAATTCACCCCTCCACTTT
TRBJ2-1 | TRBD1 | TRBV19 | once | CASSMRTGDDKQFF | TGTGCCAGTAGTATGAGGACAGGGGACGATAAGCAGTTCTTC
TRBJ1-4 | . | TRBV6-5 | . | CASSYSQGQGEKLFF | TGTGCCAGCAGTTACAGTCAGGGACAAGGTGAAAAACTGTTTTTT
TRBJ2-5 | . | TRBV9 | . | CASGGTGFSQETQYF | TGTGCCAGCGGAGGCACAGGGTTTTCCCAAGAGACCCAGTACTTC
TRBJ2-5 | . | TRBV18 | . | CASSPQGEETQYF | TGTGCCAGCTCACCACAGGGGGAAGAGACCCAGTACTTC
TRBJ2-2 | . | TRBV7-9 | many | CASSLVEYGELFF | TGTGCCAGCAGCTTAGTAGAATACGGGGAGCTGTTTTTT
TRBJ1-1 | . | TRBV6-5 | . | CASSYSIAMNTEAFF | TGTGCCAGCAGTTACTCAATAGCTATGAACACTGAAGCTTTCTTT
TRBJ2-2 | . | TRBV10-2 | . | CASTQGTGELFF | TGCGCCAGCACCCAGGGCACCGGGGAGCTGTTTTTT
TRBJ2-7 | . | TRBV19 | . | CASSMGLLGPEQYF | TGTGCCAGTAGTATGGGACTCCTAGGGCCCGAGCAGTACTTC
TRBJ2-3 | TRBD2 | TRBV7-9 | . | CASIRLAGGYTDTQYF | TGTGCCAGCATCCGACTAGCGGGGGGGTACACAGATACGCAGTATTTT
TRBJ2-1 | . | TRBV7-2 | . | CASSLEYGSRGNEQFF | TGTGCCAGCAGCTTAGAGTACGGGTCTCGTGGCAATGAGCAGTTCTTC
TRBJ2-2 | . | TRBV7-2 | once | CASSLRAAAAGELFF | TGTGCCAGCAGCTTACGAGCAGCCGCGGCCGGGGAGCTGTTTTTT
TRBJ2-3 | . | TRBV10-3 | . | CAISESQADTQYF | TGTGCCATCAGTGAGTCTCAGGCAGATACGCAGTATTTT
TRBJ1-1 | TRBD1 | TRBV12-5 | . | CASGLGGQTEAFF | TGTGCTAGTGGTTTGGGGGGACAGACTGAAGCTTTCTTT
TRBJ1-1 | . | TRBV18 | . | CASSLNSGSSNTEAFF | TGTGCCAGCTCACTCAATTCAGGGTCCTCGAACACTGAAGCTTTCTTT
TRBJ2-7 | . | TRBV7-2 | . | CASSLGRVAEQYF | TGTGCCAGCAGCTTAGGACGGGTTGCCGAGCAGTACTTC
TRBJ1-5 | . | TRBV7-2 | . | CASSLGHRNQPQHF | TGTGCCAGCAGCTTGGGCCATCGCAATCAGCCCCAGCATTTT
TRBJ1-1 | TRBD1 | TRBV2 | . | CASSDRTGGPEAFF | TGTGCCAGCAGTGACAGGACAGGGGGCCCTGAAGCTTTCTTT
TRBJ1-2 | . | TRBV18 | . | CASSPLKGEVRGYTF | TGTGCCAGCTCACCACTTAAGGGGGAAGTGAGAGGCTACACCTTC
TRBJ1-5 | . | TRBV19 | . | CASSTGMGQPQHF | TGTGCCAGTAGTACAGGGATGGGACAGCCCCAGCATTTT
TRBJ2-1 | TRBD1 | TRBV18 | . | CASSSGTATPNEQFF | TGTGCCAGCTCATCCGGGACAGCTACCCCCAATGAGCAGTTCTTC
TRBJ1-1 | . | TRBV7-2 | few | CASSLQMNTEAFF | TGTGCCAGCAGCTTACAAATGAACACTGAAGCTTTCTTT
TRBJ2-1 | . | TRBV5-1 | . | CASSLRRQPHYNEQFF | TGCGCCAGCAGCTTGCGACGACAGCCTCATTACAATGAGCAGTTCTTC
TRBJ2-2 | TRBD2 | TRBV6-1 | few | CASSEIREGTGELFF | TGTGCCAGCAGTGAAATCAGGGAGGGCACCGGGGAGCTGTTTTTT
TRBJ1-3 | . | TRBV7-2 | . | CASKWGWGGVSGNTIYF | TGTGCCAGCAAATGGGGTTGGGGGGGCGTCTCTGGAAACACCATATATTTT
TRBJ2-1 | TRBD2 | TRBV2 | . | CASRDYSGGATLYNEQFF | TGTGCCAGCAGAGACTATAGCGGGGGGGCCACCTTATACAATGAGCAGTTCTTC
TRBJ2-3 | . | TRBV2 | . | CASRGQSTDTQYF | TGTGCCAGCAGAGGACAGTCCACAGATACGCAGTATTTT
TRBJ2-7 | TRBD1 | TRBV5-1 | . | CASSSWTGGTYEQYF | TGCGCCAGCAGCTCGTGGACAGGGGGAACCTACGAGCAGTACTTC
TRBJ1-5 | TRBD1 | TRBV27 | few | CASSLNRGQGQPQHF | TGTGCCAGCAGTTTAAACAGGGGGCAGGGTCAGCCCCAGCATTTT
TRBJ2-7 | . | TRBV6-5 | . | CASNRFSYEQYF | TGTGCCAGCAACAGATTCTCCTACGAGCAGTACTTC
TRBJ1-1 | . | TRBV7-2 | . | CASSRRAGARDMNTEAFF | TGTGCCAGCAGCCGGCGTGCAGGGGCCAGGGATATGAACACTGAAGCTTTCTTT
TRBJ1-3 | TRBD1 | TRBV4-3 | . | CASSQDPPTGYGNTIYF | TGCGCCAGCAGCCAAGATCCCCCGACAGGGTATGGAAACACCATATATTTT
TRBJ1-3 | TRBD1 | TRBV28 | . | CASSFTLGQVLGAIYF | TGTGCCAGCAGTTTCACCCTCGGACAGGTCCTGGGGGCCATATATTTT
TRBJ1-1 | . | TRBV5-5 | . | CASSLAGAKAEAFF | TGTGCCAGCAGCTTGGCAGGGGCCAAGGCTGAAGCTTTCTTT
TRBJ1-2 | TRBD1 | TRBV6-5 | . | CASSYQGAGYGYTF | TGTGCCAGCAGTTACCAGGGGGCCGGCTATGGCTACACCTTC
TRBJ2-2 | . | TRBV9 | . | CASRREIGGELFF | TGTGCCAGCAGAAGGGAGATCGGCGGGGAGCTGTTTTTT
TRBJ1-1 | . | TRBV5-1 | few | CASSLEANTEAFF | TGCGCCAGCAGCTTAGAAGCCAACACTGAAGCTTTCTTT
TRBJ1-5 | . | TRBV5-4 | . | CASSLQGSNQPQHF | TGTGCCAGCAGCTTACAGGGAAGCAATCAGCCCCAGCATTTT
TRBJ1-2 | . | TRBV3-1/TRBV3-2 | once | CASSLSDYGYTF | TGTGCCAGCAGCCTTTCGGACTATGGCTACACCTTC
TRBJ2-1 | . | TRBV7-2 | . | CASSVSGQGQFF | TGTGCCAGCAGCGTTAGTGGGCAGGGGCAGTTCTTC